These 27 T cell receptor beta chains originate from one sample sequenced in a study of T-cell memory formation after mild COVID-19. TCRdb recomputed calls from the 5' RACE reads with MiXCR, one row per CDR3 protein. The sample has around 390,000 distinct CDR3 sequences; roughly 15% are singletons. Sequences were obtained from PBMCs or a T cell subset sorted from them (not recorded which). Source of these receptors: a man aged 18-30 years who had mild COVID-19 (a few samples of this study predate the infection). Cell type and time point are not known.

This chain connects TRBV27 to TRBJ1-4, with D possibly being TRBD1 (5 bases). Trimming took 5 bases from V and 8 from J, leaving 18 bases between them. The CDR3 runs to 15 residues. CDR1 MNHEY and CDR2 SMNVEV come from the germline V gene (reference sequence). CDR3 sequence (DNA): TGTGCCAGCAGTGAAGGGACGGCGATAGGGGAAAAACTGTTTTTT. Amino acids: CASSEGTAIGEKLFF.

This clonotype came up a few times. The chain uses TRBV7-2 and TRBJ2-7; TRBD1 matches 9 bases. CDR1 and CDR2 from the germline V gene are SGHTA and FQGNSA. The CDR3 has 13 amino acids. V was clipped by 5 bases and J by 2 bases; unmatched bases: 1. The CDR3, as DNA: TGTGCCAGCAGCCGACAGGGGGCCTACGAGCAGTACTTC. Translation: CASSRQGAYEQYF.

This clonotype was detected only a few times. This sequence joins TRBV28 and TRBJ2-5, with TRBD2 identical over 12 bases. Germline assignment: CDR1 MDHEN and CDR2 SYDVKM. The V segment lost 1 base and the J segment 4 bases; nucleotides outside the gene matches: 7. The CDR3 extends over 17 amino acids. CDR3 DNA: TGTGCCAGCAGTTTATTCCTAGCGGGGGGGCTGGGAGAGACCCAGTACTTC. It is translated as CASSLFLAGGLGETQYF.

The CDR3 protein is CASSLVGEYEQYF. CDR3 nucleotide sequence: TGTGCCAGCAGCTTAGTGGGGGAATACGAGCAGTACTTC. The rearrangement links TRBV7-2 to TRBJ2-7; D is possibly TRBD1 or TRBD2 (5 bases each). The CDR3 contains 13 residues. Looked up from germline, CDR1 is SGHTA and CDR2 is FQGNSA. Trimming took 1 base from V and 4 from J, leaving 8 bases between them. Together with reference TRBV7-2 and TRBJ2-7, the CDR3 gives the full variable domain: GAGVSQSPSNKVTEKGKDVELRCDPISGHTALYWYRQSLGQGLEFLIYFQGNSAPDKSGLPSDRFSAERTGGSVSTLTIQRTQQEDSAVYLCASSLVGEYEQYFGPGTRLTVT.

The chain recombines TRBV12-3 or TRBV12-4 with TRBJ2-1; D gene ambiguous. Trimming pared 3 bases from V and 2 bases from J, leaving 5 bases between. The CDR3 is made up of 13 amino acids. In DNA form, the CDR3 reads TGTGCCAGCAGTTTCACCACCTACAATGAGCAGTTCTTC. This codes for CASSFTTYNEQFF.

The V gene is TRBV6-2 or TRBV6-3, the J gene TRBJ1-1; D uncertain. Trimming shortened V by 4 bases and J by 0 bases, and 12 bases separated the two germline ends. From germline, CDR1 is MNHEY and CDR2 SVGEGT. This CDR3 contains 15 residues. For the CDR3, the DNA is TGTGCCAGCAGTTCTATTCCTGGTATGAACACTGAAGCTTTCTTT. It translates to CASSSIPGMNTEAFF.

This clonotype was counted only a few times. CDR3 nucleotide sequence: TGCGCCAGCAGCTTGGCTAGTCTAGAGCAGGAGACCCAGTACTTC. It yields the protein CASSLASLEQETQYF. The rearrangement joins TRBV5-1 to TRBJ2-5; no definite D call. The V end was cut by 0 bases, the J end by 5 bases, with 14 bases between. The germline gives CDR1 SGHRS, CDR2 YFSETQ. The CDR3 extends over 15 amino acids.

The table lists this clonotype with a few counts. The gene calls are TRBV12-3 or TRBV12-4 and TRBJ2-1; TRBD2 might be the D (6 bases). This CDR3 spans 12 amino acids. Trimming shortened V by 7 bases and J by 15 bases, and 19 bases separated the two germline ends. This chain's CDR3 is CASTTRDSRAFF. The CDR3 DNA reads as TGTGCCAGCACCACCCGGGACTCTCGGGCGTTCTTC.

This clonotype was observed a few times. The chain is built from TRBV12-3 or TRBV12-4 and TRBJ2-7, with unresolved D. V was shortened by 2 bases and J by 2 bases, with 13 bases between the two germline ends. The CDR3 is 15 residues long. The CDR3 sequence: CASSLRWPEAYEQYF. DNA for the CDR3: TGTGCCAGCAGTTTACGATGGCCAGAAGCCTACGAGCAGTACTTC.

This sequence joins TRBV4-1 and TRBJ1-5; D is ambiguous. The length of the CDR3 is 14 residues. Trimming removed 1 base from V and 2 bases from J, with 6 bases in between. The germline CDR1 and CDR2 sequences are MGHRA and YSYEKL. This CDR3 reads CASSQGHGNQPQHF. Written as DNA, the CDR3 is TGCGCCAGCAGCCAAGGTCACGGCAATCAGCCCCAGCATTTT.

V gene TRBV5-1 combines with J gene TRBJ2-2, with 8 nucleotides matching TRBD2. The CDR3 is 14 residues long. After removal of 7 bases from V and 3 bases from J, the junction contained 5 bases not matched to a gene. Per germline, CDR1 SGHRS and CDR2 YFSETQ. The CDR3 DNA sequence: TGCGCCAGCGAATACGGGGGGGACACCGGGGAGCTGTTTTTT. Its protein is CASEYGGDTGELFF.

At least ten counts were recorded for this clonotype. V usage is TRBV10-3 and J usage is TRBJ2-1, with TRBD1 identical over 7 bases. CDR1 is ENHRY and CDR2 is SYGVKD in the germline V gene. The J segment lost 10 bases and the V segment lost 2 bases, leaving 8 bases of the junction unmatched. The CDR3 runs to 14 residues. CDR3 protein: CAISEASTGQEQFF. In DNA form, the CDR3 reads TGTGCCATCAGTGAGGCCTCGACAGGGCAGGAGCAGTTCTTC.

The sample holds a few counts of this clonotype. J is TRBJ2-2 and V is TRBV14; 9 bases agree with TRBD1. The V gene end was trimmed by 4 bases and the J gene end by 9 bases; junction bases not matched to a gene: 6. CDR3 length equals 14 residues. Germline V gene sequence: CDR1 SGHDN, CDR2 FVKESK. The CDR3 DNA follows: TGTGCCAGCAGCCTCCGGGACAGGGTACGGGAGCTGTTTTTT. As protein: CASSLRDRVRELFF.

CDR3 DNA: TGCGCCAGCAGCTACGAATCGGGGGGGTCGGGTACTGAAGCTTTCTTT. The encoded protein is CASSYESGGSGTEAFF. The chain recombines TRBV5-1 with TRBJ1-1; D might be TRBD1 (5 bases). The germline gives CDR1 SGHRS, CDR2 YFSETQ. The CDR3 is 16 amino acids. Trimming pared 3 bases from V and 5 bases from J, leaving 20 bases between.

This clonotype came up a few times. The gene calls are TRBV7-2 and TRBJ1-6; 8 bases map to TRBD1. Germline V CDR1 and CDR2: SGHTA, FQGNSA. Trimming took 7 bases from V and 9 from J; bases not matched to a gene: 8. The CDR3 has 14 residues. The CDR3 DNA follows: TGTGCCAGCACCCGAGACAGGGGATCTTCACCCCTCCACTTT. Its translation: CASTRDRGSSPLHF. Filled out from reference TRBV7-2 and TRBJ1-6, the complete variable domain reads GAGVSQSPSNKVTEKGKDVELRCDPISGHTALYWYRQSLGQGLEFLIYFQGNSAPDKSGLPSDRFSAERTGGSVSTLTIQRTQQEDSAVYLCASTRDRGSSPLHFGNGTRLTVT.

This clonotype came up a few times. The chain is built from TRBV4-1 and TRBJ2-7, with a weak D call TRBD1 (6 bases). This CDR3 has 14 amino acids. V lost 5 bases and J lost 2, with 13 bases in between. Germline V lookup: CDR1 MGHRA, CDR2 YSYEKL. In DNA form, the CDR3 reads TGCGCCAGCAGCTTGGACAGCCGAACCTACGAGCAGTACTTC. Translating it yields CASSLDSRTYEQYF.

The gene calls are TRBV6-6 and TRBJ2-5, with unresolved D. The CDR3 covers 14 residues. V lost 6 bases to trimming and J lost 2 bases, with 13 bases between them. Looked up from germline, CDR1 is MNHNY and CDR2 is SVGAGI (reference sequence). DNA for the CDR3: TGTGCCAGCAGCCCGACATTCGGTCAAGAGACCCAGTACTTC. Its protein product is CASSPTFGQETQYF.

This clonotype has just a few counts. This chain links TRBV27 with TRBJ2-7; D might be TRBD2 (7 bases). Trimming shortened V by 8 bases and J by 2 bases, and 19 bases separated the two germline ends. CDR3 size: 15 residues. The germline V gene has CDR1 MNHEY and CDR2 SMNVEV (reference sequence). CDR3 region: CASATGRGKAYEQYV. Written as DNA, the CDR3 is TGTGCCAGCGCGACGGGGAGGGGGAAGGCCTACGAGCAGTACGTC.

The CDR3 reads CASSNGGLSYEQYF. DNA of the CDR3: TGTGCCAGTAGTAACGGGGGGCTCTCCTACGAGCAGTACTTC. The V gene is TRBV19, the J gene TRBJ2-7; maybe TRBD2 (7 bases). The germline V gene encodes CDR1 LNHDA and CDR2 SQIVND (reference sequence). CDR3 length: 14 amino acids. Trimming removed 4 bases at V and 0 bases at J, with 10 bases between.

The rearrangement links TRBV5-6 to TRBJ2-2, with D possibly being TRBD1 or TRBD2 (5 bases each). This CDR3 contains 15 residues. With 0 bases removed from V and 7 bases from J, the gap between germline ends came to 13 bases. Germline values: CDR1 SGHDT, CDR2 YYEEEE. The CDR3 protein is CASSLVGVGIGELFF. The CDR3 coding sequence is TGTGCCAGCAGCTTGGTAGGGGTCGGGATCGGGGAGCTGTTTTTT.

The chain uses TRBV9 and TRBJ2-1, with 8 bases lining up with TRBD1. This CDR3 has 16 residues. CDR1 and CDR2 from the germline V gene are SGDLS and YYNGEE. V lost 3 bases and J lost 8; bases outside the gene matches: 13. The CDR3 sequence is CASSARDRGLQYEQFF. The CDR3 DNA sequence: TGTGCCAGCAGCGCCCGCGACAGGGGTCTACAATATGAGCAGTTCTTC.

This clonotype was observed a few times. The chain has TRBV5-6 and TRBJ1-3; D gene ambiguous. CDR3 size: 12 residues. Germline V lookup: CDR1 SGHDT, CDR2 YYEEEE. V lost 2 bases to trimming and J lost 5 bases, with 5 bases between them. The CDR3 spells CASSFGRNTIYF. Here the CDR3 DNA reads TGTGCCAGCAGCTTCGGACGAAACACCATATATTTT.

This rearrangement joins TRBV7-9 to TRBJ2-3; D call uncertain. The CDR3 is 12 residues long. CDR1 is SEHNR, CDR2 FQNEAQ, per germline (reference sequence). Trimming cost V 3 bases and J 4 bases, with 5 bases left between them. The CDR3 DNA follows: TGTGCCAGCAGCTTCGTGTCAGATACGCAGTATTTT. Residues: CASSFVSDTQYF.

This clonotype came up a few times. This chain links TRBV2 with TRBJ2-5; TRBD2 matches at 11 bases. With V trimmed by 10 bases and J by 4 bases, 11 bases remained unmatched. CDR1 SNHLY and CDR2 FYNNEI come from the germline V gene. This CDR3 region has 15 residues. This CDR3 is CATHGTSGSRETQYF. In nucleotides, the CDR3 is TGTGCCACCCACGGGACTAGCGGAAGCCGAGAGACCCAGTACTTC.

In its sample, this clonotype was seen a few times. This chain joins TRBV18 and TRBJ2-3; TRBD1 matches at 9 bases. The trim removed 3 bases at V and 4 bases at J, leaving 8 bases unmatched. The germline V gene has CDR1 KGHSH and CDR2 LQKENI. CDR3 size: 16 residues. CDR3 sequence: CASSPRTRQGADTQYF. In DNA, the CDR3 is TGTGCCAGCTCACCCAGGACCCGACAGGGGGCAGATACGCAGTATTTT. Full variable domain (rest looked up from reference TRBV18 and TRBJ2-3): NAGVMQNPRHLVRRRGQEARLRCSPMKGHSHVYWYRQLPEEGLKFMVYLQKENIIDESGMPKERFSAEFPKEGPSILRIQQVVRGDSAAYFCASSPRTRQGADTQYFGPGTRLTVL.

The chain joins TRBV15 to TRBJ2-5; 7 positions agree with TRBD2. The CDR3 extends over 15 amino acids. Germline-derived CDR1 and CDR2 are LNHNV and YYDKDF (reference sequence). With 5 bases clipped from V and 1 base from J, the junction kept 7 bases outside the gene matches. In DNA form, the CDR3 reads TGTGCCACCAGCCCCGGGAGGCTAGCCCAAGAGACCCAGTACTTC. The encoded protein is CATSPGRLAQETQYF.

This clonotype showed up just a few times. The genes are TRBV5-1 and TRBJ2-4, with D perhaps given as TRBD1 or TRBD2 (5 bases each). The CDR3 extends over 16 amino acids. V shed 2 bases and J shed 0 bases, with 12 bases lying between them. The germline V gene has CDR1 SGHRS and CDR2 YFSETQ. In nucleotides, the CDR3 is TGCGCCAGCAGCTTTTCATGGGGGTCAGCCAAAAACATTCAGTACTTC. Translating it yields CASSFSWGSAKNIQYF.